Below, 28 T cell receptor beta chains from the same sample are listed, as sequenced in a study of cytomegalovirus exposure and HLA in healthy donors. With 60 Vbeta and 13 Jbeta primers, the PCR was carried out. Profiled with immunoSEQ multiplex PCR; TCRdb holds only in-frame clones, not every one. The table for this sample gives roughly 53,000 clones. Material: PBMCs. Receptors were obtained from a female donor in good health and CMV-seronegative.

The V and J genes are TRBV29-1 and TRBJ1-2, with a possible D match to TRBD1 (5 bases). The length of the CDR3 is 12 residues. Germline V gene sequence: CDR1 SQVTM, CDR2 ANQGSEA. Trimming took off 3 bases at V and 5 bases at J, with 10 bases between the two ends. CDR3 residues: CSVDSGGYGYTF. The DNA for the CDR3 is TGCAGCGTTGATTCCGGGGGGTATGGCTACACCTTC.

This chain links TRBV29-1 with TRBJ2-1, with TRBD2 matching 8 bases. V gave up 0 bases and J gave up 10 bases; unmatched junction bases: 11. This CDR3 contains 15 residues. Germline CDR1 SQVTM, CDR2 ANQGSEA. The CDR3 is CSVEETWTGGGEQFF. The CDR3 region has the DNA TGCAGCGTTGAAGAGACCTGGACGGGGGGGGGAGAGCAGTTCTTC.

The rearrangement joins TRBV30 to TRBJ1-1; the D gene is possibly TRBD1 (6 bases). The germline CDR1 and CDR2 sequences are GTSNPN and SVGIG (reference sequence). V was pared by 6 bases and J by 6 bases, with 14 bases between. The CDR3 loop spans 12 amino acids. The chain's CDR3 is CACPGAGAEAFF. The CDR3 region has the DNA TGTGCCTGCCCAGGGGCTGGGGCTGAAGCTTTCTTT.

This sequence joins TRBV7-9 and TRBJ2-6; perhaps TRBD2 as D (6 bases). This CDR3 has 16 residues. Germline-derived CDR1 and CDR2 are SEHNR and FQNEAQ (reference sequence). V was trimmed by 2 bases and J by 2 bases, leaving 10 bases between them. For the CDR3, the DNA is TGTGCCAGCAGCTTAACCGGGAGTACTGGGGCCAACGTCCTGACTTTC. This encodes CASSLTGSTGANVLTF. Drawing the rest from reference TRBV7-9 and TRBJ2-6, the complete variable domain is DTGVSQNPRHKITKRGQNVTFRCDPISEHNRLYWYRQTLGQGPEFLTYFQNEAQLEKSRLLSDRFSAERPKGSFSTLEIQRTEQGDSAMYLCASSLTGSTGANVLTFGAGSRLTVL.

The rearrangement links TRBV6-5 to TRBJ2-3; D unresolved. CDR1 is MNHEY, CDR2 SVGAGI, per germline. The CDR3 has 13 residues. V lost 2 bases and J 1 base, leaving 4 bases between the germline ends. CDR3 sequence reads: CASSYPGTDTQYF. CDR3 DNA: TGTGCCAGCAGTTACCCAGGCACAGATACGCAGTATTTT.

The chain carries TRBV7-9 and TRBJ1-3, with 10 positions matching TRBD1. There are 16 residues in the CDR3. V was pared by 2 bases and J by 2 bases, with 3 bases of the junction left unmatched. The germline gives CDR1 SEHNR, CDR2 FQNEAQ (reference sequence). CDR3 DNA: TGTGCCAGCAGCTTAAGTGGGACAGGGGCTGGAAACACCATATATTTT. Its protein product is CASSLSGTGAGNTIYF.

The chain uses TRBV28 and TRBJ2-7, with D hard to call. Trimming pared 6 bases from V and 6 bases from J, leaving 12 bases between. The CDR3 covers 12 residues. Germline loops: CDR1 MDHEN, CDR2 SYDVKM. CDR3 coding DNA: TGTGCCAGCAGCCCTAGAGGAGCCGAGCAGTACTTC. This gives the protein CASSPRGAEQYF.

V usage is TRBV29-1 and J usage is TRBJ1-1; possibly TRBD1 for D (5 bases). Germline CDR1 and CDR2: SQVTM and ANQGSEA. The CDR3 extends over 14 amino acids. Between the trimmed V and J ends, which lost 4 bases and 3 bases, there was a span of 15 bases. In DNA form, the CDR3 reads TGCAGCGTTGGGAGGGACTTAGTGGACACTGAAGCTTTCTTT. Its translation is CSVGRDLVDTEAFF. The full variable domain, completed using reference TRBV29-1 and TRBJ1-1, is SAVISQKPSRDICQRGTSLTIQCQVDSQVTMMFWYRQQPGQSLTLIATANQGSEATYESGFVIDKFPISRPNLTFSTLTVSNMSPEDSSIYLCSVGRDLVDTEAFFGQGTRLTVV.

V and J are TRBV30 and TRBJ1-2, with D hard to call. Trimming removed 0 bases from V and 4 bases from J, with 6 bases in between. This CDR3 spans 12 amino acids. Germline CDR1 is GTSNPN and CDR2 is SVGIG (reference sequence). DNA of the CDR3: TGTGCCTGGAGTGTAGGCGGCTATGGCTACACCTTC. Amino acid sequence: CAWSVGGYGYTF.

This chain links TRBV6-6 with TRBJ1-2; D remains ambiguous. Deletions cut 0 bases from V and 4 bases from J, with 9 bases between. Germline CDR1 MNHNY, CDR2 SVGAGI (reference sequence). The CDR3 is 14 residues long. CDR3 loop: CASSYSFSSYGYTF. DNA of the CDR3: TGTGCCAGCAGTTACTCATTTAGTAGCTATGGCTACACCTTC.

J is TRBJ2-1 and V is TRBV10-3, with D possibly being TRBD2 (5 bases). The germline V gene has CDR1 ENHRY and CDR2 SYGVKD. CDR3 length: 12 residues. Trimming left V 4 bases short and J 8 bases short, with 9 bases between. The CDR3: CAISVLGDEQFF. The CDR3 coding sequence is TGTGCCATCAGTGTACTAGGTGATGAGCAGTTCTTC.

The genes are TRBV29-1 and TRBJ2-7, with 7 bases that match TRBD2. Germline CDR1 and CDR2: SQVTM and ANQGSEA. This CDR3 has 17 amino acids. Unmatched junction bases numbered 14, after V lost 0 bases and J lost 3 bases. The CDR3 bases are TGCAGCGTTGAAGATGAAGAGTCGGGAGGAGGGGACTACGAGCAGTACTTC. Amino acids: CSVEDEESGGGDYEQYF.

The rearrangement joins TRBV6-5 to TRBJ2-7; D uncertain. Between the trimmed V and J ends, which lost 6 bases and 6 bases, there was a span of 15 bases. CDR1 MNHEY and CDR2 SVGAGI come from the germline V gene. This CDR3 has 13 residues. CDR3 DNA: TGTGCCAGCAGCCGCGTCGCCCCGGGCGAGCAGTACTTC. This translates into CASSRVAPGEQYF.

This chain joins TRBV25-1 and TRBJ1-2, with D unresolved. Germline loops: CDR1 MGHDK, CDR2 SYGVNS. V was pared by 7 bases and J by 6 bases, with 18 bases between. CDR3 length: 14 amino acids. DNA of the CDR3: TGTGCCAGCAAGGCTGAGACTACCGGGCATGGCTACACCTTC. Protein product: CASKAETTGHGYTF.

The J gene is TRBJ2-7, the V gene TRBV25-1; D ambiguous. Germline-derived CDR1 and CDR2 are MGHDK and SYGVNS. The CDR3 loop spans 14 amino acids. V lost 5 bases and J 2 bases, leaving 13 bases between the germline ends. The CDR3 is CASSPETPTYEQYF. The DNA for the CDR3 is TGTGCCAGCAGTCCCGAGACACCTACCTACGAGCAGTACTTC.

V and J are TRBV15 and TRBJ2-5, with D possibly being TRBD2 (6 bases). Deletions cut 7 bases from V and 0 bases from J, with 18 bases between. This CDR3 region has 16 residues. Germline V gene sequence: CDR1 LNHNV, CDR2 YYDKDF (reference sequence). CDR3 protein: CATTGGVRINQETQYF. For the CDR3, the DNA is TGTGCCACCACAGGAGGGGTGAGAATTAACCAAGAGACCCAGTACTTC.

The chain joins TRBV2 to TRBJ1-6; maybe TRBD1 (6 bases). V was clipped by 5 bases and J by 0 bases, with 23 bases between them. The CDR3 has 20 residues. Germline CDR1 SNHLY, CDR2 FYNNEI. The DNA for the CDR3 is TGTGCCAGCAGTTTCCCCGCCGGGACACCTGTAAGCTCCTATAATTCACCCCTCCACTTT. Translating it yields CASSFPAGTPVSSYNSPLHF. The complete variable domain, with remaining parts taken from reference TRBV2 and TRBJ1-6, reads EPEVTQTPSHQVTQMGQEVILRCVPISNHLYFYWYRQILGQKVEFLVSFYNNEISEKSEIFDDQFSVERPDGSNFTLKIRSTKLEDSAMYFCASSFPAGTPVSSYNSPLHFGNGTRLTVT.

The CDR3 loop is CSVDNRGGTEAFF. The CDR3 nucleotides are TGCAGCGTTGATAACAGGGGGGGGACTGAAGCTTTCTTT. The rearrangement joins TRBV29-1 to TRBJ1-1, with 8 bases matching TRBD1. Trimming took 3 bases from V and 5 from J; bases not matched to a gene: 5. Germline loops: CDR1 SQVTM, CDR2 ANQGSEA. This CDR3 has 13 residues. Variable domain in full (rest from reference TRBV29-1 and TRBJ1-1): SAVISQKPSRDICQRGTSLTIQCQVDSQVTMMFWYRQQPGQSLTLIATANQGSEATYESGFVIDKFPISRPNLTFSTLTVSNMSPEDSSIYLCSVDNRGGTEAFFGQGTRLTVV.

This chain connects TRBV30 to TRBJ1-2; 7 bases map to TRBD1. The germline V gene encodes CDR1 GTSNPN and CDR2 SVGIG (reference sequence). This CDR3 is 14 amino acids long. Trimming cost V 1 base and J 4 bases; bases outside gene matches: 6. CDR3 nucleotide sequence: TGTGCCTGGAGTGCTCAGACAGGGCTCTATGGCTACACCTTC. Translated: CAWSAQTGLYGYTF.

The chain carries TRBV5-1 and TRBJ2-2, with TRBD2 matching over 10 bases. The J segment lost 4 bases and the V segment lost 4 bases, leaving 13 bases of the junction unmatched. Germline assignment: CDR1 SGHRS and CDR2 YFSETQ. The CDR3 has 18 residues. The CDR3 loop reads CASSSLSSGRSGTGELFF. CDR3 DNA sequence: TGCGCCAGCAGCAGTCTCTCTAGCGGGAGATCGGGCACCGGGGAGCTGTTTTTT.

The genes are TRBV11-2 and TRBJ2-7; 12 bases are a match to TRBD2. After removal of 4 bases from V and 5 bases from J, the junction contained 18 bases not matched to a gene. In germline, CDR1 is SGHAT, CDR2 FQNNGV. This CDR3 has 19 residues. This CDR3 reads CASSSSPLGLAGKVHEQYF. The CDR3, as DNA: TGTGCCAGCAGCTCCAGCCCCCTCGGACTAGCGGGGAAGGTCCACGAGCAGTACTTC.

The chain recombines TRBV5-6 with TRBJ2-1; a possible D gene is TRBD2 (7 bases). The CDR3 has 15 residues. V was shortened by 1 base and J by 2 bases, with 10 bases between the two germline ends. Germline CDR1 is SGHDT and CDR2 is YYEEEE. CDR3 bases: TGTGCCAGCAGCTTGAGGGGGGGCGCCTACAATGAGCAGTTCTTC. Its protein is CASSLRGGAYNEQFF.

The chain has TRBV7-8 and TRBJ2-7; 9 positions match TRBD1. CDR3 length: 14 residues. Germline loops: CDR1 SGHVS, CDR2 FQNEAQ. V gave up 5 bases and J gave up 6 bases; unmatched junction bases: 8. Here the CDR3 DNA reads TGTGCCAGCAGCCCTACGGGACAGGGCAGCGAGCAGTACTTC. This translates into CASSPTGQGSEQYF.

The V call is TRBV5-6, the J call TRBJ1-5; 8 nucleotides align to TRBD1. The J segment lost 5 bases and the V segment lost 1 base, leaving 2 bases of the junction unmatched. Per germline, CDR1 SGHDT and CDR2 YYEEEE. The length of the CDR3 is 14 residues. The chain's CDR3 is CASSLQGAYQPQHF. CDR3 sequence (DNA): TGTGCCAGCAGCTTGCAGGGGGCCTATCAGCCCCAGCATTTT.

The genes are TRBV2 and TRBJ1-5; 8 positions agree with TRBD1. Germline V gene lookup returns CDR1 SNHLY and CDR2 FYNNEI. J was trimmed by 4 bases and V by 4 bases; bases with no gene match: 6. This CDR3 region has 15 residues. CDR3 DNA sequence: TGTGCCAGCAGTGCCTGGACAGGGATTAATCAGCCCCAGCATTTT. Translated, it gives CASSAWTGINQPQHF.

CDR3 loop: CASRGSGHEQFF. Here the CDR3 DNA reads TGTGCCAGTAGAGGTTCAGGGCATGAGCAGTTCTTC. J is TRBJ2-1 and V is TRBV19; maybe TRBD1 (5 bases). Germline V gene data show CDR1 as LNHDA and CDR2 as SQIVND (reference sequence). The CDR3 contains 12 residues. Trimming stripped 6 bases from V and 8 bases from J, with 11 bases between.

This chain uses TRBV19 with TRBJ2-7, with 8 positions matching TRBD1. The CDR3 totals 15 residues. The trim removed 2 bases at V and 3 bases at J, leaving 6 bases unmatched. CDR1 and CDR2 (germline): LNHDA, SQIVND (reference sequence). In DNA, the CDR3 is TGTGCCAGTAGTATACTCGGGACAGGTTTCTACGAGCAGTACTTC. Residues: CASSILGTGFYEQYF.

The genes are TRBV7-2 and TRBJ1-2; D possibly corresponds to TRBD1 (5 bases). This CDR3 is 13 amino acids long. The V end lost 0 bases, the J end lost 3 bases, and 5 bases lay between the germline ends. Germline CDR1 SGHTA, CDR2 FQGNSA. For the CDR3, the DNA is TGTGCCAGCAGCTTAGCGGGGCACTATGGCTACACCTTC. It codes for CASSLAGHYGYTF.